This T cell receptor (beta chain) was observed in a study of T-cell reconstitution after alpha-beta-depleted transplantation in children. Findings and caveats of the study: Among T cells one year after transplant, newly produced cells accounted for most counts and diversity. As was reported, about two months after transplant, alpha-beta T cells came from several hundred expanded graft clones.

Of note for this clonotype: What it binds is not known.

This CDR3 contains 17 residues. J was trimmed by 0 bases and V by 8 bases; bases with no gene match: 10. Germline V gene data show CDR1 as MDHEN and CDR2 as SYDVKM. Using unique molecular identifiers, the investigators prepared the TCRbeta library. TCRdb re-analysed the PCR reads in MiXCR, keeping a single row per CDR3 protein. The profile shows approximately 150,000 distinct CDR3 sequences, more than 8% of them singletons. The V gene is TRBV28, the J gene TRBJ2-6; 7 bases are shared with TRBD1. Sequencing used PBMCs, mostly from graft donor cells, obtained 180 days after TCRalphabeta/CD19-depleted stem cell transplant. The sequence was obtained from a female patient aged 2-10 years who had a stem cell transplant for congenital amegakaryocytic thrombocytopenia, so the T cells may come from the graft donor. CDR3 DNA: TGTGCCAGCTCCCAAGAACAGGGGATCTCTGGGGCCAACGTCCTGACTTTC. Encoded protein: CASSQEQGISGANVLTF.